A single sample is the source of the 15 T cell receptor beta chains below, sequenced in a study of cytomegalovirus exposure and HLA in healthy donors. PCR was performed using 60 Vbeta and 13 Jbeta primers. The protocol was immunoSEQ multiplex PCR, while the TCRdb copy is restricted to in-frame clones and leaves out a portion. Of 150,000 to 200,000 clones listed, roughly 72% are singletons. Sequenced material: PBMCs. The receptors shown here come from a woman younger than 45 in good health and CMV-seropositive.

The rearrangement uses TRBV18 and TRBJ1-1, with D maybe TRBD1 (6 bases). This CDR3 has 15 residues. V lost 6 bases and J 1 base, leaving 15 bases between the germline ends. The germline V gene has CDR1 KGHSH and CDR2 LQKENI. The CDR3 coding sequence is TGTGCCAGCTCCTCGCTGGGGGCCGAGAACACTGAAGCTTTCTTT. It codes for CASSSLGAENTEAFF.

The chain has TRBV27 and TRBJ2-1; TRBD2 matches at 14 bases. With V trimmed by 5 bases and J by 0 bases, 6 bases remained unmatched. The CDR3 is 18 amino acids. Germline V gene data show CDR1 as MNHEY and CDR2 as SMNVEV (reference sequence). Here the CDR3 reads CASSPRLAGGPSYNEQFF. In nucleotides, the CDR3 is TGTGCCAGCAGTCCCCGACTAGCGGGGGGGCCCTCCTACAATGAGCAGTTCTTC.

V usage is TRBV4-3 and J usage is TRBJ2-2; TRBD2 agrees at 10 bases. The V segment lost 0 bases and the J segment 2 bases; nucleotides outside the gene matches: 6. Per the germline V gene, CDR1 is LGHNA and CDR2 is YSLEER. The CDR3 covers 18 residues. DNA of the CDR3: TGCGCCAGCAGCCAAGAAAGCGGGAGGGCCCTTAACACCGGGGAGCTGTTTTTT. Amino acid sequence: CASSQESGRALNTGELFF.

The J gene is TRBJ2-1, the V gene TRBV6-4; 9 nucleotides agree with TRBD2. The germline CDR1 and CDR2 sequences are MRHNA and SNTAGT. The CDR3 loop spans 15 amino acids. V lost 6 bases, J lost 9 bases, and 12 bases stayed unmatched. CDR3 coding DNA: TGTGCCAGCAGCCCCGGGACTAGCCTATATGGTGAGCAGTTCTTC. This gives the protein CASSPGTSLYGEQFF.

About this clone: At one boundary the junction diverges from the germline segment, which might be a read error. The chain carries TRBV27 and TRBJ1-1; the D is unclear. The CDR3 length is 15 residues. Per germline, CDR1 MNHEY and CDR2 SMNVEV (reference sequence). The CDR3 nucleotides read TGTGCCGGCAGCCCGAGGGCCGCTCGGGCAAGGAGAGCTTTCTTT. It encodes CAGSPRAARARRAFF.

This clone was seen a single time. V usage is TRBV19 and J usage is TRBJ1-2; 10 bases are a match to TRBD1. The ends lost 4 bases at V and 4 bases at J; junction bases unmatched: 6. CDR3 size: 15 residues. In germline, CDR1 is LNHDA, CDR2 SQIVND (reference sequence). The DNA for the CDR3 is TGTGCCAGTAGTACAGACAGGGGGCGAGGCTATGGCTACACCTTC. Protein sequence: CASSTDRGRGYGYTF. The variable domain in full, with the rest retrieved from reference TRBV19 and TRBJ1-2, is DGGITQSPKYLFRKEGQNVTLSCEQNLNHDAMYWYRQDPGQGLRLIYYSQIVNDFQKGDIAEGYSVSREKKESFPLTVTSAQKNPTAFYLCASSTDRGRGYGYTFGSGTRLTVV.

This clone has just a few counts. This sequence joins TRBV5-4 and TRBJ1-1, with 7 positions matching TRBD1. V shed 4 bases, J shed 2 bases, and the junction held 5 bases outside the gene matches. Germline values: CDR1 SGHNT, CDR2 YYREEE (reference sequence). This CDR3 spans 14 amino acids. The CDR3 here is CASSPRQGNTEAFF. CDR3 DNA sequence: TGTGCCAGCAGCCCCAGACAGGGAAACACTGAAGCTTTCTTT.

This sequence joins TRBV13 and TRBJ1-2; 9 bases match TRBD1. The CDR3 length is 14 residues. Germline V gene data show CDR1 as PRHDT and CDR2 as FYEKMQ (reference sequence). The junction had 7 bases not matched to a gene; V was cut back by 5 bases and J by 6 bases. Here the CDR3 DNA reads TGTGCCAGCAGCCCGGGACAGGGAGTTGATGGCTACACCTTC. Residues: CASSPGQGVDGYTF.

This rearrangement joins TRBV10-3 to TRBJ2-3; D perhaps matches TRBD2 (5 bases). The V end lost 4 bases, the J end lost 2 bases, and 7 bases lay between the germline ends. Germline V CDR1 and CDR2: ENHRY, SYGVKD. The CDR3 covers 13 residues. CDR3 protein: CAISGGNTDTQYF. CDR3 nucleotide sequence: TGTGCCATCAGTGGAGGGAACACAGATACGCAGTATTTT.

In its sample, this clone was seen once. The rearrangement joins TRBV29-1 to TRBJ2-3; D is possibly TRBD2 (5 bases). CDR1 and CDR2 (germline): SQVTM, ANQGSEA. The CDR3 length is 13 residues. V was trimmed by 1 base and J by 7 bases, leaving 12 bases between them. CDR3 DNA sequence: TGCAGCGTTGAAGGGGGAGCACGAAATACGCAGTATTTT. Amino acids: CSVEGGARNTQYF.

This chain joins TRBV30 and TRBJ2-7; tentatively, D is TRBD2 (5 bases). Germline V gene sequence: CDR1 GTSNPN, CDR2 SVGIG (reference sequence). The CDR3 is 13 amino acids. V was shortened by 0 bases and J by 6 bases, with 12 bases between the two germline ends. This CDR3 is CAWSVTGYAEQYF. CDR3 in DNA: TGTGCCTGGAGTGTAACGGGGTACGCCGAGCAGTACTTC.

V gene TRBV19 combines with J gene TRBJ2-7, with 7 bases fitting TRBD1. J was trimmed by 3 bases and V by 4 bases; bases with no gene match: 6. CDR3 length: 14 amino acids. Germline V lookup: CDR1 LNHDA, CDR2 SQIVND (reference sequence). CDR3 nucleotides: TGTGCCAGTAGTAAGTCCACAGGGGTCTACGAGCAGTACTTC. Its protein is CASSKSTGVYEQYF.

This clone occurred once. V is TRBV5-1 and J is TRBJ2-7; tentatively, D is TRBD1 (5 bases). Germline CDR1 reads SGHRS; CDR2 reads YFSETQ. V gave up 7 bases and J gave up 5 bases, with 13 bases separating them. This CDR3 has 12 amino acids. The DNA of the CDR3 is TGCGCCAGCTGGGGCGCGACCCACGAGCAGTACTTC. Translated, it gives CASWGATHEQYF.

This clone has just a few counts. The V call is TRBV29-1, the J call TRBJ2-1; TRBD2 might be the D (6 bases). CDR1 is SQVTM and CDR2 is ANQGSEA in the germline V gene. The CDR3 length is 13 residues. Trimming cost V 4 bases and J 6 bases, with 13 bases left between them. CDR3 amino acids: CSVGGGNSNEQFF. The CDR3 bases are TGCAGCGTTGGAGGCGGGAACTCCAATGAGCAGTTCTTC.

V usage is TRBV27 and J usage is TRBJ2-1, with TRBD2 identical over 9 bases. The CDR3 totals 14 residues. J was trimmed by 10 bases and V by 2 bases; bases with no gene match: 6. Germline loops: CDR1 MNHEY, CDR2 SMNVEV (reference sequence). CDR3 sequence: CASSLQRGAGEQFF. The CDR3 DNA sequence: TGTGCCAGCAGTTTACAGCGGGGGGCAGGAGAGCAGTTCTTC.